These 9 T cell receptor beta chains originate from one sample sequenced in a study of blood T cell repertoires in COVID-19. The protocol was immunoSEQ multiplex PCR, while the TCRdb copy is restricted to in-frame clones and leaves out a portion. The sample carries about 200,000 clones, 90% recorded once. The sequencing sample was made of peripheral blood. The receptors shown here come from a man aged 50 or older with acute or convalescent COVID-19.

DNA for the CDR3: TGTGCCAGCAGCCCAAGACAGGGTCCCTCCTACGAGCAGTACTTC. This sequence encodes CASSPRQGPSYEQYF. The chain uses TRBV7-9 and TRBJ2-7, with 7 positions matching TRBD1. The V and J ends lost 5 bases and 0 bases, in that order; junction bases with no gene match: 7. The CDR3 is 15 amino acids. Germline values: CDR1 SEHNR, CDR2 FQNEAQ (reference sequence).

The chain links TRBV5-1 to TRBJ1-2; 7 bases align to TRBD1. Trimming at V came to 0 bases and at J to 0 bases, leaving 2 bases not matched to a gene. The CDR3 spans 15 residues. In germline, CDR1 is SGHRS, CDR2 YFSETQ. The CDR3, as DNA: TGCGCCAGCAGCTTGGGTGGGACAGCTAACTATGGCTACACCTTC. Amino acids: CASSLGGTANYGYTF.

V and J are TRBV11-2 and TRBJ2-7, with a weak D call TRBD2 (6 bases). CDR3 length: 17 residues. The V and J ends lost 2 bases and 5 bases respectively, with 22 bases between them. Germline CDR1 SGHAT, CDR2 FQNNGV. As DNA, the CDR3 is TGTGCCAGCAGCTTAACCCGCGGGGCCTCTAAATGGGACGAGCAGTACTTC. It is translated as CASSLTRGASKWDEQYF.

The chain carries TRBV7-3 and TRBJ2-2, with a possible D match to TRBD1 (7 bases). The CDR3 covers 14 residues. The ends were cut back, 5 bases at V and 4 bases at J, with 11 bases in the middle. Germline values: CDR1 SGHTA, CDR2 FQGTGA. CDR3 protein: CASSPQGGTGELFF. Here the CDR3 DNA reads TGTGCCAGCAGCCCGCAGGGGGGCACCGGGGAGCTGTTTTTT.

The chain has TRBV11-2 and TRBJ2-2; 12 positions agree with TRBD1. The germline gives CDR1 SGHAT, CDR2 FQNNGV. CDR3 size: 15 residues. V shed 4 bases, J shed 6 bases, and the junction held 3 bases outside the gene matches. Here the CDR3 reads CASSWRDRGPGELFF. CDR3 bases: TGTGCCAGCAGCTGGAGGGACAGGGGGCCCGGGGAGCTGTTTTTT.

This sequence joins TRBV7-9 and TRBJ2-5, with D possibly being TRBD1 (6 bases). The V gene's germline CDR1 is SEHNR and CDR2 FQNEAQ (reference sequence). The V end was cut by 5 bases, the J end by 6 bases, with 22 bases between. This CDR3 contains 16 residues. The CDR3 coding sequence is TGTGCCAGCAGCGAGAAAGGGGGTGGGAGACAAAAGACCCAGTACTTC. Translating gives CASSEKGGGRQKTQYF.

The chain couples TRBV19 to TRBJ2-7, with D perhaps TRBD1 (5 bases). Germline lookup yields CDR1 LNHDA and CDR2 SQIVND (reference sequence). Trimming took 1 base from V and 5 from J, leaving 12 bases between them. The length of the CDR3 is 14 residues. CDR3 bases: TGTGCCAGTAGTATAGGTCAAGGGGCCAACGAGCAGTACTTC. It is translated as CASSIGQGANEQYF.

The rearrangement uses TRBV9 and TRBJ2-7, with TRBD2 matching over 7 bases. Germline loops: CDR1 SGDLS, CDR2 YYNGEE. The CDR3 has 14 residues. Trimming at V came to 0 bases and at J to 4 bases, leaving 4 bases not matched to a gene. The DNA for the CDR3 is TGTGCCAGCAGCGTAGGACTAGCCCTGTACGAGCAGTACTTC. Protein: CASSVGLALYEQYF.

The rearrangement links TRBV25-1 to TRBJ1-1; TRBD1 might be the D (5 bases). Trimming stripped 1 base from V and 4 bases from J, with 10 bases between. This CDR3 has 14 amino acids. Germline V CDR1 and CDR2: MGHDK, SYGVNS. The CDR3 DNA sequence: TGTGCCAGCAGTGAATCACTTCAGGGCACTGAAGCTTTCTTT. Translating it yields CASSESLQGTEAFF. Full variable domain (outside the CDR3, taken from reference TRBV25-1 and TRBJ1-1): EADIYQTPRYLVIGTGKKITLECSQTMGHDKMYWYQQDPGMELHLIHYSYGVNSTEKGDLSSESTVSRIRTEHFPLTLESARPSHTSQYLCASSESLQGTEAFFGQGTRLTVV.